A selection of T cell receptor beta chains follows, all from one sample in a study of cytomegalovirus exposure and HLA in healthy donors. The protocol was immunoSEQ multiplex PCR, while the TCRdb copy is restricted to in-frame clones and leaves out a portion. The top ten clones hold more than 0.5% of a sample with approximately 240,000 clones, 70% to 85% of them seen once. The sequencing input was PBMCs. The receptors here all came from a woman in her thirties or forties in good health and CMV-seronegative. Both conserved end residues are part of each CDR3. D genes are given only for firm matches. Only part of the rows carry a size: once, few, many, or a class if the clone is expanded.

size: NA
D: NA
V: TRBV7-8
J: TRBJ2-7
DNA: TGTGCCAGCAGCTTAGTTAGTCCCTCCCTAGCCTACGAGCAGTACTTC
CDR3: CASSLVSPSLAYEQYF

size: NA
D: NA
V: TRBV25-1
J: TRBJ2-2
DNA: TGTGCCAGCAGTGTGCTAGGTAGCCCCGGGGAGCTGTTTTTT
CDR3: CASSVLGSPGELFF

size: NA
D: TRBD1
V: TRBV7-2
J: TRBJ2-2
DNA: TGTGCCAGCAGCTTAGGGGGGACAGGGGCTTTCGCGAACACCGGGGAGCTGTTTTTT
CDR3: CASSLGGTGAFANTGELFF

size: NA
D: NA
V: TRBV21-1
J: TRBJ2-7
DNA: TGTGCCAGCAGCAATGTTAGACACTCCTACGAGCAGTACTTC
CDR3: CASSNVRHSYEQYF

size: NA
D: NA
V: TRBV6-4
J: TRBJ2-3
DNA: TGTGCCAGCAAAATAGGGACAAACACAGATACGCAGTATTTT
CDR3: CASKIGTNTDTQYF

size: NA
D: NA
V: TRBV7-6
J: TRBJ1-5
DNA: TGTGCCAGCAGCTTAGATAGCCATCAGCCCCAGCATTTT
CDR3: CASSLDSHQPQHF

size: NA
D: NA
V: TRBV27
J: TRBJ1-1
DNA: TGTGCCAGCGGGGGGGGTTCGGGCACTGAAGCTTTCTTT
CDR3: CASGGGSGTEAFF

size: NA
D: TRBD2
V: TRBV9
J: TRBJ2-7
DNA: TGTGCCAGCAGCGTAGATGCGGGGGAGTCCTACGAGCAGTACTTC
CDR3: CASSVDAGESYEQYF

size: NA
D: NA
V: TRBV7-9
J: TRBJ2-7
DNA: TGTGCCAGCAGCTTAGGGCCGGGAGTGGCGGAGCAGTACTTC
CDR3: CASSLGPGVAEQYF

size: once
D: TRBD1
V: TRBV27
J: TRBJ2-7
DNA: TGTGCCAGCACGGGGACAGGGGGCTCCCACGAGCAGTACTTC
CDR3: CASTGTGGSHEQYF

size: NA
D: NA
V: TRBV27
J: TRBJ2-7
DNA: TGTGCCAGCAGTTTCGTGACAGGCGGACCTTACGAGCAGTACTTC
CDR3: CASSFVTGGPYEQYF

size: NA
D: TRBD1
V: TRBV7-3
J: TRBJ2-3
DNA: TGTGCCAGCAGCGCCCTGACAGGGTTCTTGGCAGATACGCAGTATTTT
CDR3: CASSALTGFLADTQYF

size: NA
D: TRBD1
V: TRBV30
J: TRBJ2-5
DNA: TGTGCCTGGAAGGATTACAGGGGGCTCGGAGAGACCCAGTACTTC
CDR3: CAWKDYRGLGETQYF

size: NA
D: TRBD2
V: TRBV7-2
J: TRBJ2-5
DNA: TGTGCCAGCAGCTTAGCGCGGGGGGGAGGGGAGACCCAGTACTTC
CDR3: CASSLARGGGETQYF

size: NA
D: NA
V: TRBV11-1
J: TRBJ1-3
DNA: TGTGCCAGCAGCTTACGGGTATCCGGAAACACCATATATTTT
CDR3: CASSLRVSGNTIYF